Reported below is one T cell receptor (beta chain). The data were produced by immunoSEQ multiplex PCR, yet TCRdb's version contains in-frame clones alone and is incomplete. The sample has over a million clones, approximately 80% seen once; the top ten hold roughly 0.56%. This specimen comes from a study of shared clonotypes between healthy human individuals. The J segment lost 5 bases and the V segment lost 8 bases, leaving 12 bases of the junction unmatched. Germline assignment: CDR1 MNHEY and CDR2 SMNVEV (reference sequence). The CDR3 is 15 amino acids. This chain uses TRBV27 with TRBJ2-1, with 7 bases that match TRBD2. This clonotype was sampled from a man aged 18 to 30 in good health. Some clones in this sample may be carry-over from other donors' samples. Sequencing was performed on memory CD4+ T cells from PBMCs. As for subset: CD45RA-negative fraction. CDR3: CASSGLGGAHNEQFF. Here the CDR3 DNA reads TGTGCCAGCTCGGGTTTGGGAGGGGCCCACAATGAGCAGTTCTTC.